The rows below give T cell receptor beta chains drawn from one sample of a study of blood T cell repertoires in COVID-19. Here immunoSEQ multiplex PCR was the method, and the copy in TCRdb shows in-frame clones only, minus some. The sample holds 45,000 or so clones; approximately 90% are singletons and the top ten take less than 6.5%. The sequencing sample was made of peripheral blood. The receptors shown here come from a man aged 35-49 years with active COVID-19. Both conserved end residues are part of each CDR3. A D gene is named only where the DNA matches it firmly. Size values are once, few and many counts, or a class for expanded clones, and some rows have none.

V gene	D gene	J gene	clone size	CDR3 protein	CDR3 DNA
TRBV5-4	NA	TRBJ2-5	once	CASSRTGPAQETQYF	TGTGCCAGCAGCCGTACAGGGCCAGCCCAAGAGACCCAGTACTTC
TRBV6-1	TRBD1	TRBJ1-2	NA	CASSEGQGTYGYTF	TGTGCCAGCAGTGAAGGACAGGGAACCTATGGCTACACCTTC
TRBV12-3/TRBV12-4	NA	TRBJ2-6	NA	CASVYSGANVLTF	TGTGCCAGCGTTTACTCTGGGGCCAACGTCCTGACTTTC
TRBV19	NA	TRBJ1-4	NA	CASSNTENEKLFF	TGTGCCAGTAGTAATACGGAGAATGAAAAACTGTTTTTT
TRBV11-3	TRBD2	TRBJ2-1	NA	CASSPGASSGSPSYNEQFF	TGTGCCAGCAGCCCGGGGGCGTCTAGCGGGAGCCCCTCCTACAATGAGCAGTTCTTC
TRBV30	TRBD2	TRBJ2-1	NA	CAWSGTSGHNEQFF	TGTGCCTGGAGTGGGACTAGCGGACACAATGAGCAGTTCTTC
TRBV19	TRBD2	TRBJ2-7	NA	CASSGGRSYEQYF	TGTGCCAGTAGTGGCGGGAGAAGCTACGAGCAGTACTTC
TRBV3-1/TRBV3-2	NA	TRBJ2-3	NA	CASSQGERGIDTQYF	TGTGCCAGCAGCCAAGGGGAAAGGGGGATTGATACGCAGTATTTT
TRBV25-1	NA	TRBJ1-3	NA	CASSGQFYGNTIYF	TGTGCCAGCAGTGGACAGTTCTATGGAAACACCATATATTTT
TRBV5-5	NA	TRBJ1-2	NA	CASSDNPTGNNYNGYTF	TGTGCCAGCAGCGACAATCCCACAGGGAACAACTATAATGGCTACACCTTC
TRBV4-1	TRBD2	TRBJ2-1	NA	CASSQDRRLAGVANEQFF	TGCGCCAGCAGCCAAGATCGCCGGCTAGCGGGAGTAGCTAATGAGCAGTTCTTC
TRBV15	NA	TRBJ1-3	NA	CATSDQGGGNTIYF	TGTGCCACCAGCGACCAGGGCGGTGGAAACACCATATATTTT
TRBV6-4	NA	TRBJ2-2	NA	CASSDSESGELFF	TGTGCCAGCAGTGACTCTGAGTCCGGGGAGCTGTTTTTT
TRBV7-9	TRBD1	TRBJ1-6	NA	CASRPERQGPNSPLHF	TGTGCCAGCAGACCCGAACGACAGGGGCCTAATTCACCCCTCCACTTT
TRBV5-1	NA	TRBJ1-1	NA	CASSLAQVPTEAFF	TGCGCCAGCAGCTTGGCCCAGGTCCCGACTGAAGCTTTCTTT
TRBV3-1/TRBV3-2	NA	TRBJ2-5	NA	CASSQEGTLETQYF	TGTGCCAGCAGCCAAGAGGGGACTTTAGAGACCCAGTACTTC
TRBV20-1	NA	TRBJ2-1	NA	CSAGGVQTQFF	TGCAGTGCCGGCGGGGTCCAGACGCAGTTCTTC
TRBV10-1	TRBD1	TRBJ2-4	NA	CAPRDRGIGYF	TGCGCCCCAAGGGACAGGGGGATTGGGTACTTC
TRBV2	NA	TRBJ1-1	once	CASSARVNTEAFF	TGTGCCAGCAGTGCTAGAGTAAACACTGAAGCTTTCTTT
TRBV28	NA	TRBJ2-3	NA	CASSPSSGAGTDTQYF	TGTGCCAGCAGTCCCTCCTCGGGAGCAGGCACAGATACGCAGTATTTT
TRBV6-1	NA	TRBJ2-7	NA	CASSERSFRVIYEQYF	TGTGCCAGCAGTGAACGAAGTTTCCGGGTTATCTACGAGCAGTACTTC
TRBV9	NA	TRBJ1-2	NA	CASSADGSNYGYTF	TGTGCCAGCAGCGCCGACGGGTCCAACTATGGCTACACCTTC
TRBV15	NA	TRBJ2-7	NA	CATSRVGKTDWGQYF	TGTGCCACCAGCAGAGTAGGAAAGACGGACTGGGGGCAGTACTTC
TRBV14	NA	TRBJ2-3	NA	CASSQVSAGLVTDTQYF	TGTGCCAGCAGCCAAGTGTCAGCTGGCCTAGTCACAGATACGCAGTATTTT
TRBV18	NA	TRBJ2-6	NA	CAGLASGANVLTF	TGTGCCGGCCTGGCCTCTGGGGCCAACGTCCTGACTTTC
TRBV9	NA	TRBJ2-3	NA	CASSPQIADTQYF	TGTGCCAGCAGCCCCCAAATTGCAGATACGCAGTATTTT
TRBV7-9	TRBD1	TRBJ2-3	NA	CASYPSAGGSTDTQYF	TGTGCCAGCTATCCCTCGGCAGGGGGCAGTACAGATACGCAGTATTTT
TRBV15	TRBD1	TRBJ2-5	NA	CATSRGRRGQETQYF	TGTGCCACCAGCAGAGGCCGCAGGGGGCAAGAGACCCAGTACTTC
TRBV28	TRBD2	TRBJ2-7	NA	CASSSSGTSGRALYEQYF	TGTGCCAGCAGTTCTTCCGGGACTAGCGGGAGGGCGCTCTACGAGCAGTACTTC
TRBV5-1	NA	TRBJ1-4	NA	CASGIGATNEKLFF	TGCGCCAGCGGAATAGGAGCAACTAATGAAAAACTGTTTTTT
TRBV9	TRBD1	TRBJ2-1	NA	CASSVQGAAYNEQFF	TGTGCCAGCAGCGTACAGGGGGCCGCCTACAATGAGCAGTTCTTC
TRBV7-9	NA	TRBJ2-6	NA	CASSSGHRSGANVLTF	TGTGCCAGCAGCTCCGGACACCGCTCTGGGGCCAACGTCCTGACTTTC
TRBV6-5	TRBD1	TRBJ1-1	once	CASSLSQGANTEAFF	TGTGCCAGCAGTCTCTCTCAGGGGGCTAACACTGAAGCTTTCTTT
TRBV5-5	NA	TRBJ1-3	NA	CASSWEGLGKGSGNTIYF	TGTGCCAGCAGCTGGGAGGGCTTGGGAAAGGGCTCTGGAAACACCATATATTTT
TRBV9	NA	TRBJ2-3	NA	CASSSPSKDTQYF	TGTGCCAGCAGCTCCCCTAGCAAAGATACGCAGTATTTT
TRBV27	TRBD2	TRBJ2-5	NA	CASSLSGGEETQYF	TGTGCCAGCAGTTTATCGGGGGGGGAAGAGACCCAGTACTTC
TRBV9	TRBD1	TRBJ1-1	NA	CASSVVGTARTEAFF	TGTGCCAGCAGCGTAGTCGGGACAGCGCGCACTGAAGCTTTCTTT
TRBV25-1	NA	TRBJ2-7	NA	CASSDPATPSAEQYF	TGTGCCAGCAGTGACCCCGCCACTCCTAGCGCGGAGCAGTACTTC
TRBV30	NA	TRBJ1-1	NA	CAWSGQLNTEAFF	TGTGCCTGGAGTGGACAGCTGAACACTGAAGCTTTCTTT
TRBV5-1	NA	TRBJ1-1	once	CASSRELNTEAFF	TGCGCCAGCAGCCGGGAATTGAACACTGAAGCTTTCTTT
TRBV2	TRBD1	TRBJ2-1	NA	CASSLDRAEQFF	TGTGCCAGCAGTTTAGACAGGGCTGAGCAGTTCTTC
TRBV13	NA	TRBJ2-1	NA	CASRLYGQSSYNEQFF	TGTGCCAGCAGATTATACGGACAAAGCTCCTACAATGAGCAGTTCTTC
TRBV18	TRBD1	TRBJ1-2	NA	CASSAGTGNNYGYTF	TGTGCCAGCTCAGCCGGGACAGGGAATAACTATGGCTACACCTTC
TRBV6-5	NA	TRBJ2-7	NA	CASSRAGVLYEQYF	TGTGCCAGCAGTCGGGCAGGGGTGCTCTACGAGCAGTACTTC
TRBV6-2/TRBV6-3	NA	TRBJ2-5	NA	CASSTYTSGKETQYF	TGTGCCAGCAGTACCTACACCTCAGGGAAAGAGACCCAGTACTTC
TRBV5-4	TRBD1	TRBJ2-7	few	CASRNRDRGRAYEQYF	TGTGCCAGCAGAAATCGGGACAGGGGCCGCGCCTACGAGCAGTACTTC
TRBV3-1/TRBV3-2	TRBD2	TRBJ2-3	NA	CASSQGRRTSGTDTQYF	TGTGCCAGCAGCCAAGGGCGACGGACTAGCGGAACAGATACGCAGTATTTT
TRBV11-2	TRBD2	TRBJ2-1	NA	CASSSFTSGNHNEQFF	TGTGCCAGCAGCTCCTTCACTAGCGGGAACCACAATGAGCAGTTCTTC
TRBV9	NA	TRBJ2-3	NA	CASIGLADPPDTQYF	TGTGCCAGCATCGGGTTAGCGGATCCTCCAGATACGCAGTATTTT
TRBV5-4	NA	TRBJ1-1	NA	CASSLEQGRVGNTEAFF	TGTGCCAGCAGCTTGGAACAGGGTAGAGTGGGGAACACTGAAGCTTTCTTT
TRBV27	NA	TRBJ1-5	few	CAVGSTYSNQPQHF	TGTGCGGTGGGCAGCACCTATAGCAATCAGCCCCAGCATTTT